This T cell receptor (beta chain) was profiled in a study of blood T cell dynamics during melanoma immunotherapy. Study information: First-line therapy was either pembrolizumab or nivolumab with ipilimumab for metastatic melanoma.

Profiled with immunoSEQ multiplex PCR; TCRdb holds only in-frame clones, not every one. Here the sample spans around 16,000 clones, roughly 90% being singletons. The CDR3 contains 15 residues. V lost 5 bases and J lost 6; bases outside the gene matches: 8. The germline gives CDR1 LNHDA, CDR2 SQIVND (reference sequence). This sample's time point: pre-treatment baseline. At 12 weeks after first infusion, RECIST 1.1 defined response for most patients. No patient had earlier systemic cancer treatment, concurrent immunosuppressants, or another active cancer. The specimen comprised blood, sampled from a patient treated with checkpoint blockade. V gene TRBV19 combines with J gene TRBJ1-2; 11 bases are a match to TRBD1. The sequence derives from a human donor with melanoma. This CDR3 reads CASSFLGQGAHGYTF. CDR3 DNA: TGTGCCAGTAGTTTTCTCGGACAGGGGGCGCATGGCTACACCTTC.